The next 31 T cell receptor beta chains were all read from a single sample in a study of OX40 agonist ivuxolimab in advanced cancers. The repertoire was sequenced with immunoSEQ multiplex PCR; TCRdb's copy has only in-frame clones and lacks some. The sample includes approximately 62,000 clones, approximately 88% of them seen just once. Sequencing used CD4+ or CD8+ T cells sorted from blood, obtained in a trial of the OX40 agonist ivuxolimab. The receptors here all came from an adult with an advanced solid tumor such as melanoma, head and neck, liver or kidney cancer.

V usage is TRBV28 and J usage is TRBJ1-2; perhaps TRBD1 as D (5 bases). The CDR3 is 14 residues long. Trimming cost V 2 bases and J 8 bases, with 15 bases left between them. CDR1 is MDHEN and CDR2 is SYDVKM in the germline V gene. As DNA, the CDR3 is TGTGCCAGCAGTTTAGATCCGACAGACCGAGGCTACACCTTC. It codes for CASSLDPTDRGYTF.

The chain carries TRBV6-5 and TRBJ1-1; unclear D gene. The ends were cut back, 7 bases at V and 1 base at J, with 4 bases in the middle. The germline CDR1 and CDR2 sequences are MNHEY and SVGAGI. The CDR3 length is 11 residues. CDR3 coding DNA: TGTGCCAGCACCCAGAACACTGAAGCTTTCTTT. It encodes CASTQNTEAFF.

V usage is TRBV30 and J usage is TRBJ2-3, with D uncertain. CDR1 is GTSNPN, CDR2 SVGIG, per germline (reference sequence). The CDR3 sequence is 16 residues long. Trimming took off 1 base at V and 0 bases at J, with 14 bases between the two ends. The DNA of the CDR3 is TGTGCCTGGAGTGAAATTACTGGTCCTAGCACAGATACGCAGTATTTT. Translation: CAWSEITGPSTDTQYF.

J is TRBJ2-7 and V is TRBV7-6, with 7 bases lining up with TRBD2. Germline assignment: CDR1 SGHVS and CDR2 FNYEAQ. The J segment lost 0 bases and the V segment lost 0 bases, leaving 2 bases of the junction unmatched. The CDR3 is 15 residues long. CDR3 in DNA: TGTGCCAGCAGCTTAGCGGGGGGGTCCTCCTACGAGCAGTACTTC. Amino acid sequence: CASSLAGGSSYEQYF.

The V call is TRBV6-1, the J call TRBJ2-1; D may correspond to TRBD1 or TRBD2 (5 bases each). The CDR3 spans 12 residues. With 8 bases removed from V and 7 bases from J, the gap between germline ends came to 12 bases. Germline V gives CDR1 MNHNS, CDR2 SASEGT. CDR3 in amino acids: CASLFGANEQFF. The CDR3 nucleotides read TGTGCCAGCCTCTTCGGGGCTAATGAGCAGTTCTTC.

V usage is TRBV7-2 and J usage is TRBJ2-7; the D is unclear. This CDR3 region has 15 residues. Germline CDR1 is SGHTA and CDR2 is FQGNSA. V lost 0 bases and J 0 bases, leaving 9 bases between the germline ends. The CDR3 sequence: CASSLAAVSSYEQYF. The CDR3 coding sequence is TGTGCCAGCAGCTTAGCCGCGGTGAGCTCCTACGAGCAGTACTTC.

The genes are TRBV28 and TRBJ1-2; D is unresolved. The germline V gene has CDR1 MDHEN and CDR2 SYDVKM. CDR3 size: 11 residues. Trimming left V 5 bases short and J 5 bases short, with 6 bases between. CDR3 amino acids: CASSTLYGYTF. CDR3 sequence (DNA): TGTGCCAGCAGTACCCTATATGGCTACACCTTC.

The chain has TRBV6-1 and TRBJ1-5; 11 positions match TRBD1. CDR1 is MNHNS, CDR2 SASEGT, per germline. The CDR3 is 17 residues long. The trim removed 4 bases at V and 2 bases at J, leaving 7 bases unmatched. As DNA, the CDR3 is TGTGCCAGCAGTGTGGACAGGGGGCGTGTGGGCAATCAGCCCCAGCATTTT. It codes for CASSVDRGRVGNQPQHF.

V gene TRBV5-1 combines with J gene TRBJ1-1; D gene unclear. Between the trimmed V and J ends, which lost 3 bases and 0 bases, there was a span of 18 bases. Germline-derived CDR1 and CDR2 are SGHRS and YFSETQ. The CDR3 sequence is 17 residues long. In DNA, the CDR3 is TGCGCCAGCAGCTCGCGGACCTCGGGCAAAGTGAACACTGAAGCTTTCTTT. As protein: CASSSRTSGKVNTEAFF.

This clone was counted a single time. The rearrangement joins TRBV25-1 to TRBJ2-5; 7 positions match TRBD2. The germline gives CDR1 MGHDK, CDR2 SYGVNS. V lost 1 base, J lost 2 bases, and 4 bases stayed unmatched. The CDR3 is 15 residues long. The CDR3 DNA sequence: TGTGCCAGCAGTGAATTGACAGCGGGGCAAGAGACCCAGTACTTC. It encodes CASSELTAGQETQYF.

The CDR3 protein is CASSPSGLGSYNEQFF. The CDR3 region has the DNA TGTGCCAGCAGCCCGAGCGGCCTGGGTAGTTACAATGAGCAGTTCTTC. The V gene is TRBV9, the J gene TRBJ2-1; D might be TRBD2 (5 bases). Germline CDR1 reads SGDLS; CDR2 reads YYNGEE. The germline V and J ends were trimmed by 4 bases and 4 bases, with 18 bases remaining between them. The CDR3 extends over 16 amino acids.

The rearrangement joins TRBV9 to TRBJ2-3, with 9 bases fitting TRBD2. CDR3 length: 18 amino acids. J was trimmed by 2 bases and V by 0 bases; bases with no gene match: 10. Per the germline V gene, CDR1 is SGDLS and CDR2 is YYNGEE. The CDR3 sequence: CASSVGWGSGSTTDTQYF. CDR3 sequence (DNA): TGTGCCAGCAGCGTAGGATGGGGTAGCGGGAGTACCACAGATACGCAGTATTTT.

The rearrangement joins TRBV7-6 to TRBJ2-7, with a weak D call TRBD1 (7 bases). Trimming cost V 3 bases and J 6 bases, with 15 bases left between them. There are 14 residues in the CDR3. CDR1 SGHVS and CDR2 FNYEAQ come from the germline V gene. CDR3 protein: CASSLGGQSLEQYF. The CDR3 DNA sequence: TGTGCCAGCAGCTTGGGGGGACAGTCCCTCGAGCAGTACTTC.

This chain connects TRBV5-8 to TRBJ1-5, with D hard to call. CDR3 length: 15 residues. The germline V gene has CDR1 SGHTS and CDR2 YDEGEE. V was clipped by 1 base and J by 3 bases, with 11 bases between them. The CDR3: CASSLHGKLNQPQHF. The CDR3 nucleotides read TGTGCCAGCAGCTTGCACGGAAAACTCAATCAGCCCCAGCATTTT.

This chain joins TRBV28 and TRBJ2-7, with 10 bases matching TRBD2. The CDR3 totals 15 residues. Germline V CDR1 and CDR2: MDHEN, SYDVKM. V lost 4 bases and J lost 3; bases outside the gene matches: 6. CDR3 in amino acids: CASSSGTSAYYEQYF. In nucleotides, the CDR3 is TGTGCCAGCAGTTCCGGGACTAGCGCCTACTACGAGCAGTACTTC.

The rearrangement joins TRBV7-2 to TRBJ2-2, with a weak D call TRBD1 (6 bases). V was cut by 9 bases and J by 1 base, with 12 bases left in between. The germline V gene has CDR1 SGHTA and CDR2 FQGNSA. The length of the CDR3 is 14 residues. The CDR3 loop is CARDSQLNTGELFF. The DNA for the CDR3 is TGTGCCAGGGACAGTCAATTGAACACCGGGGAGCTGTTTTTT.

This clone showed up just once. For the CDR3, the DNA is TGTGCCAGTAGTATTAGGGGCGGGGAGTACCAAGAGACCCAGTACTTC. It is translated as CASSIRGGEYQETQYF. This chain connects TRBV19 to TRBJ2-5; D is possibly TRBD2 (6 bases). The CDR3 is 16 residues long. V was shortened by 3 bases and J by 0 bases, with 14 bases between the two germline ends. Looked up from germline, CDR1 is LNHDA and CDR2 is SQIVND (reference sequence).

This chain joins TRBV27 and TRBJ2-7; D perhaps matches TRBD2 (6 bases). CDR1 is MNHEY, CDR2 SMNVEV, per germline (reference sequence). Trimming took 5 bases from V and 7 from J, leaving 12 bases between them. The CDR3 has 12 amino acids. CDR3 amino acids: CASSLGTQEQYF. The DNA for the CDR3 is TGTGCCAGCAGTCTCGGGACTCAAGAGCAGTACTTC.

The rearrangement uses TRBV5-1 and TRBJ1-3; D is ambiguous. V was cut by 2 bases and J by 4 bases, with 16 bases left in between. The CDR3 is 16 residues long. Germline CDR1 is SGHRS and CDR2 is YFSETQ. DNA of the CDR3: TGCGCCAGCAGCTTCGAGTTGTCCATGGCCGGAAACACCATATATTTT. It translates to CASSFELSMAGNTIYF.

This clone has just one count. For the CDR3, the DNA is TGCGCCAGCAGCTTAGGGACAGGGTTCTACAATGAGCAGTTCTTC. This translates into CASSLGTGFYNEQFF. This chain joins TRBV5-1 and TRBJ2-1, with 9 bases that match TRBD1. The CDR3 covers 15 residues. CDR1 is SGHRS and CDR2 is YFSETQ in the germline V gene. Unmatched junction bases numbered 3, after V lost 2 bases and J lost 3 bases. The variable domain in full, completed from reference TRBV5-1 and TRBJ2-1, reads KAGVTQTPRYLIKTRGQQVTLSCSPISGHRSVSWYQQTPGQGLQFLFEYFSETQRNKGNFPGRFSGRQFSNSRSEMNVSTLELGDSALYLCASSLGTGFYNEQFFGPGTRLTVL.

Only a few counts were recorded for this clone. The chain has TRBV7-2 and TRBJ2-5; TRBD1 is a possible D gene (7 bases). Germline V gene data show CDR1 as SGHTA and CDR2 as FQGNSA. Trimming took 1 base from V and 4 from J, leaving 16 bases between them. This CDR3 contains 16 residues. The CDR3 DNA is TGTGCCAGCAGCTTAGTCTTTAACAGGGGAGGAGAGACCCAGTACTTC. Its protein is CASSLVFNRGGETQYF.

For the CDR3, the DNA is TGTGCCAGCAGTTTACGGACCGCTGCAACTAATGAAAAACTGTTTTTT. Translation: CASSLRTAATNEKLFF. The J gene is TRBJ1-4, the V gene TRBV28; no firm D call. The CDR3 is 16 residues long. Germline CDR1 reads MDHEN; CDR2 reads SYDVKM. Trimming left V 2 bases short and J 0 bases short, with 10 bases between.

The chain uses TRBV6-1 and TRBJ1-4; no reliable D call. The CDR3 consists of 10 residues. The germline V gene has CDR1 MNHNS and CDR2 SASEGT. The V end was cut by 8 bases, the J end by 5 bases, with 3 bases between. The CDR3 is CASENEKLFF. The CDR3 DNA is TGTGCCAGCGAGAATGAAAAACTGTTTTTT.

The V call is TRBV10-3, the J call TRBJ2-5; 10 nucleotides agree with TRBD2. V was pared by 4 bases and J by 2 bases, with 1 base of the junction left unmatched. The CDR3 is 14 amino acids. Per germline, CDR1 ENHRY and CDR2 SYGVKD. The CDR3 DNA is TGTGCCATCAGTGTAGCGGGGGGACAAGAGACCCAGTACTTC. Residues: CAISVAGGQETQYF.

The chain employs TRBV28 and TRBJ2-3, with a weak D call TRBD1 (7 bases). The CDR3 spans 17 residues. V was clipped by 5 bases and J by 1 base, with 19 bases between them. Germline V gives CDR1 MDHEN, CDR2 SYDVKM. CDR3 bases: TGTGCCAGCAGTAAGCCTCCGGGCGGGACAGGCACAGATACGCAGTATTTT. It is translated as CASSKPPGGTGTDTQYF. Filled out from reference TRBV28 and TRBJ2-3, the complete variable domain reads DVKVTQSSRYLVKRTGEKVFLECVQDMDHENMFWYRQDPGLGLRLIYFSYDVKMKEKGDIPEGYSVSREKKERFSLILESASTNQTSMYLCASSKPPGGTGTDTQYFGPGTRLTVL.

The V call is TRBV18, the J call TRBJ1-2; TRBD1 agrees at 8 bases. Per the germline V gene, CDR1 is KGHSH and CDR2 is LQKENI. V dropped 3 bases and J dropped 4; count of bases not matched to a gene: 7. CDR3 length: 15 residues. CDR3 nucleotides: TGTGCCAGCTCACCCGAGGGGACAGGACGCTATGGCTACACCTTC. Its protein is CASSPEGTGRYGYTF.

This chain uses TRBV28 with TRBJ1-5; weak D call: TRBD1 (6 bases). The germline V gene encodes CDR1 MDHEN and CDR2 SYDVKM. Between the trimmed V and J ends, which lost 10 bases and 3 bases, there was a span of 13 bases. CDR3 length: 13 amino acids. CDR3 sequence: CAISGQFNQPQHF. The CDR3 DNA sequence: TGTGCCATTTCCGGACAGTTCAATCAGCCCCAGCATTTT.

In regard to this clone: The sample holds other DNA sequences that translate to the same CDR3. The chain has TRBV6-5 and TRBJ1-5, with a weak D call TRBD1 (5 bases). Germline V gene data show CDR1 as MNHEY and CDR2 as SVGAGI. V was pared by 0 bases and J by 5 bases, with 8 bases between. This CDR3 spans 14 amino acids. Here the CDR3 reads CASSYSTEDQPQHF. CDR3 sequence (DNA): TGTGCCAGCAGTTACTCGACAGAGGATCAGCCCCAGCATTTT.

The chain carries TRBV27 and TRBJ1-1, with 7 positions matching TRBD1. CDR3 length equals 15 residues. Germline-derived CDR1 and CDR2 are MNHEY and SMNVEV (reference sequence). After removal of 6 bases from V and 6 bases from J, the junction contained 13 bases not matched to a gene. CDR3 DNA sequence: TGTGCCAGCAGCCACCAGGGGGGAACATTGTCTGAAGCTTTCTTT. It encodes CASSHQGGTLSEAFF.

The count of this clone is one. Lacking the conserved final phenylalanine or tryptophan, this CDR3 likely reflects a read error. It is unclear where the CDR3 begins or ends on the DNA, so no DNA is shown, and the CDR3 is as TCRdb lists it. CDR3 residues: CSARGVREASL. The V gene is TRBV20-1, the J gene TRBJ2-7. The CDR3 is 11 amino acids in total, end residues counted. Per germline, CDR1 DFQATT and CDR2 SNEGSKA (reference sequence).

This clone was observed once. The chain uses TRBV29-1 and TRBJ1-2; no reliable D call. Germline V gives CDR1 SQVTM, CDR2 ANQGSEA. V was pared by 4 bases and J by 7 bases, with 16 bases between. The CDR3 length is 13 residues. The CDR3, as DNA: TGCAGCGTTGTGAGGCAGATCAGTGGTGGCTACACCTTC. Amino acids: CSVVRQISGGYTF.